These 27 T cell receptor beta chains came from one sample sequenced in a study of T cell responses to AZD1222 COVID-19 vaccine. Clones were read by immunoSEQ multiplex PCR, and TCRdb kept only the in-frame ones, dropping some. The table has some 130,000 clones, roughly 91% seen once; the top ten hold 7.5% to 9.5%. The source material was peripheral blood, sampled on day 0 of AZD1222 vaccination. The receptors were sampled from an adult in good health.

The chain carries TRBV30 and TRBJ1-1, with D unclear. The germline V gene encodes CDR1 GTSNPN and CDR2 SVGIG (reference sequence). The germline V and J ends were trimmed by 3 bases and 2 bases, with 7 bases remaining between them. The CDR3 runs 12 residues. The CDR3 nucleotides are TGTGCCTGGAGCCTACTTAACACTGAAGCTTTCTTT. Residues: CAWSLLNTEAFF.

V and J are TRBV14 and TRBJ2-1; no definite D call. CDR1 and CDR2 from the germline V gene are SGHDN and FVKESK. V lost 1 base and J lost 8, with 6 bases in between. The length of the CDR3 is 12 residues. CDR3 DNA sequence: TGTGCCAGCAGCCAAGTTGGGTATGAGCAGTTCTTC. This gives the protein CASSQVGYEQFF.

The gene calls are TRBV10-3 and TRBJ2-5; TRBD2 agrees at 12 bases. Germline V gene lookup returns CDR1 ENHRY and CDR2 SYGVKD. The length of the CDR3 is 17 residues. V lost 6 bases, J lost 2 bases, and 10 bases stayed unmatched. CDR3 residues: CAIRSGTSGPTQETQYF. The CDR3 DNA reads TGTGCCATCAGGTCCGGGACTAGCGGGCCCACGCAAGAGACCCAGTACTTC.

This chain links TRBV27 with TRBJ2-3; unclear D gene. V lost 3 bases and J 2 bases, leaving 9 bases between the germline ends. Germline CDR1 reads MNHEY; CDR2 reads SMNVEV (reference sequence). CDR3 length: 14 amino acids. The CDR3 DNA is TGTGCCAGCAGTTTGGCGGTTACCACAGATACGCAGTATTTT. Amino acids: CASSLAVTTDTQYF.

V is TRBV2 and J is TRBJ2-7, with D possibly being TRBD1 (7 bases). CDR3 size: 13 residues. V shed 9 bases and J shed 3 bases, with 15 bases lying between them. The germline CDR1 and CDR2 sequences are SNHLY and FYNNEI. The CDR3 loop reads CARGGTENYEQYF. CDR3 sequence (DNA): TGTGCCAGAGGGGGGACAGAGAACTACGAGCAGTACTTC.

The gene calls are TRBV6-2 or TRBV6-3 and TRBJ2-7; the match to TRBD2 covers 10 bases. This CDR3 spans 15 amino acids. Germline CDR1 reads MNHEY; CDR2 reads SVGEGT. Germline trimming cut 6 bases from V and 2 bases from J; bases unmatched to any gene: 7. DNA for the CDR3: TGTGCCAGCAGCAACATCGGGACTAGCGCCTACGAGCAGTACTTC. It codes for CASSNIGTSAYEQYF.

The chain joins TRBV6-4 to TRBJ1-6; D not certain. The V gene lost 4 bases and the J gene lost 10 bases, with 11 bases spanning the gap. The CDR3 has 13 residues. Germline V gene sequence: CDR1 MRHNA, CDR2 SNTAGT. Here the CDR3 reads CASSAQTGSPLHF. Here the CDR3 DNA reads TGTGCCAGCAGTGCCCAAACGGGCTCACCCCTCCACTTT.

The chain's CDR3 is CASSQDRDRANNEKLFF. The CDR3 nucleotides read TGCGCCAGCAGCCAAGACCGGGACAGGGCGAATAATGAAAAACTGTTTTTT. This chain links TRBV4-3 with TRBJ1-4; 9 bases are shared with TRBD1. The CDR3 is made up of 17 amino acids. J lost 4 bases, V lost 0 bases, and 6 bases had no gene match. Per germline, CDR1 LGHNA and CDR2 YSLEER.

The CDR3 spells CSAREGVDRRGGKMNTEAFF. CDR3 DNA sequence: TGCAGCGCCCGGGAGGGGGTAGACAGAAGAGGGGGTAAAATGAACACTGAAGCTTTCTTT. The genes are TRBV29-1 and TRBJ1-1, with a tentative D call TRBD1 (6 bases). The CDR3 covers 20 residues. Trimming stripped 7 bases from V and 0 bases from J, with 33 bases between. Germline assignment: CDR1 SQVTM and CDR2 ANQGSEA. The whole variable domain, filled in from reference TRBV29-1 and TRBJ1-1, reads SAVISQKPSRDICQRGTSLTIQCQVDSQVTMMFWYRQQPGQSLTLIATANQGSEATYESGFVIDKFPISRPNLTFSTLTVSNMSPEDSSIYLCSAREGVDRRGGKMNTEAFFGQGTRLTVV.

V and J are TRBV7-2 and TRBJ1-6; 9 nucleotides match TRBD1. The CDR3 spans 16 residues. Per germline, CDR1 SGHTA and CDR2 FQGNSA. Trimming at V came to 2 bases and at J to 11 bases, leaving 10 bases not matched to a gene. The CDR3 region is CASSLQPGTGLAPLHF. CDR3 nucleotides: TGTGCCAGCAGCTTACAGCCCGGGACAGGGCTAGCACCCCTCCACTTT.

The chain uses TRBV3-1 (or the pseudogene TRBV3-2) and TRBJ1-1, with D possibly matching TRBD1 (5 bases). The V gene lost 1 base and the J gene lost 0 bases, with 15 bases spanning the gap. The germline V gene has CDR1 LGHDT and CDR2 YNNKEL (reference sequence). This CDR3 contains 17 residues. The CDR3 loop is CASSQARMAGLNTEAFF. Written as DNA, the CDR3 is TGTGCCAGCAGCCAAGCTCGCATGGCAGGGTTGAACACTGAAGCTTTCTTT.

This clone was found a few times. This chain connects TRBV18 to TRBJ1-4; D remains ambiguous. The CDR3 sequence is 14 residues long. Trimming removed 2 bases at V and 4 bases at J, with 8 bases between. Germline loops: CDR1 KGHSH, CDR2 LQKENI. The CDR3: CASSPYGNNEKLFF. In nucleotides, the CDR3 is TGTGCCAGCTCACCATACGGGAATAATGAAAAACTGTTTTTT.

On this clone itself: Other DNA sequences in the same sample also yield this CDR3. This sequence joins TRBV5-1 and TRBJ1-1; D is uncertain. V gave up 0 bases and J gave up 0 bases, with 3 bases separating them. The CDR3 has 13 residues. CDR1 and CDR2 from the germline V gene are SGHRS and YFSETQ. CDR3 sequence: CASSLELNTEAFF. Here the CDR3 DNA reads TGCGCCAGCAGCTTGGAGTTGAACACTGAAGCTTTCTTT.

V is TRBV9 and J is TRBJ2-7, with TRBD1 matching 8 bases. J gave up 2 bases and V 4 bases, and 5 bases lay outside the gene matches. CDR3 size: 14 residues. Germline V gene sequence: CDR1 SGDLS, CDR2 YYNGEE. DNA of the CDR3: TGTGCCAGCAGCCTAGGACAGGGAGCCTACGAGCAGTACTTC. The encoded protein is CASSLGQGAYEQYF.

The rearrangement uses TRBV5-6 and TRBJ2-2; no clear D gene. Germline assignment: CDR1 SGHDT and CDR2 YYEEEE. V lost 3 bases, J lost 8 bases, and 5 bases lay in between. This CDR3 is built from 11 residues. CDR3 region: CASSSAGELFF. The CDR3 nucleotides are TGTGCCAGCAGCTCGGCTGGGGAGCTGTTTTTT.

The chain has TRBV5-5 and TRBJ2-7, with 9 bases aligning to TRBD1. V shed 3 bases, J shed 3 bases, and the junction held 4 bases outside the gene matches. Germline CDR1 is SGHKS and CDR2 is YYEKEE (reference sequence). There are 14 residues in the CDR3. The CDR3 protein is CASSSPGQGYEQYF. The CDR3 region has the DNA TGTGCCAGCAGCTCCCCGGGACAGGGCTACGAGCAGTACTTC.

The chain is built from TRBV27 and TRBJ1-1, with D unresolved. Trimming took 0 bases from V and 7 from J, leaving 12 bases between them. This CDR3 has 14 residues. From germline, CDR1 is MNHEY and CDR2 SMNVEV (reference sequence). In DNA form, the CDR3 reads TGTGCCAGCAGTTTATCGAGCGGGGTTCATGAAGCTTTCTTT. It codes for CASSLSSGVHEAFF.

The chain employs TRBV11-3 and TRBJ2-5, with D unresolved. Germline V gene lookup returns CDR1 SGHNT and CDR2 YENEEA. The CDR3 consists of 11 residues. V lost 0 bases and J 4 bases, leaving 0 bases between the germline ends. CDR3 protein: CASSLEETQYF. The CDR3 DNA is TGTGCCAGCAGCTTAGAAGAGACCCAGTACTTC.

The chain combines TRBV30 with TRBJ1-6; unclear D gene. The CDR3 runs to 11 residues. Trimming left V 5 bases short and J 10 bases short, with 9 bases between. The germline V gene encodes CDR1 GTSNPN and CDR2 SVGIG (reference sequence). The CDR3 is CAWGRRSPLHF. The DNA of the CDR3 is TGTGCCTGGGGACGGAGGTCACCCCTCCACTTT.

CDR3 amino acids: CASSLTGNTEAFF. For the CDR3, the DNA is TGTGCCAGTTCCCTAACCGGGAACACTGAAGCTTTCTTT. This sequence joins TRBV19 and TRBJ1-1, with D uncertain. The CDR3 covers 13 residues. The V gene's germline CDR1 is LNHDA and CDR2 SQIVND (reference sequence). Deletions cut 8 bases from V and 1 base from J, with 11 bases between.

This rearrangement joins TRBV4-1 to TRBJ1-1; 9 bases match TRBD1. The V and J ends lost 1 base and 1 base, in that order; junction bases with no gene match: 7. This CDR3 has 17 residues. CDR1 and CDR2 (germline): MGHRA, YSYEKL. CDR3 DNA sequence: TGCGCCAGCAGCCAAGTACTCCAACAGGGGGCGAACACTGAAGCTTTCTTT. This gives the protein CASSQVLQQGANTEAFF.

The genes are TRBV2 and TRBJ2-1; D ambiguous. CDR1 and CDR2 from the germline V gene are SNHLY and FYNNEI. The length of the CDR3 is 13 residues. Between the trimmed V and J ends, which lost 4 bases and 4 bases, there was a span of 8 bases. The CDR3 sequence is CASSGSGYNEQFF. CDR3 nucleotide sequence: TGTGCCAGCAGTGGGTCGGGTTACAATGAGCAGTTCTTC. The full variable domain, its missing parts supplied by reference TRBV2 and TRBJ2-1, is EPEVTQTPSHQVTQMGQEVILRCVPISNHLYFYWYRQILGQKVEFLVSFYNNEISEKSEIFDDQFSVERPDGSNFTLKIRSTKLEDSAMYFCASSGSGYNEQFFGPGTRLTVL.

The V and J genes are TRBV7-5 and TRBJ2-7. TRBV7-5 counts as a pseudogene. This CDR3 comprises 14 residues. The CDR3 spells CVRSVVGRVGEQYF. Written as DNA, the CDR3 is TGTGTCAGAAGCGTGGTCGGGCGCGTTGGCGAGCAGTACTTC.

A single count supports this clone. The CDR3 region is CASSQRQRISTDTQYF. For the CDR3, the DNA is TGTGCCAGCAGCCAAAGACAGAGGATCAGCACAGATACGCAGTATTTT. The rearrangement links TRBV9 to TRBJ2-3; a possible D gene is TRBD1 (5 bases). The CDR3 extends over 16 amino acids. V was clipped by 4 bases and J by 0 bases, with 15 bases between them. CDR1 is SGDLS and CDR2 is YYNGEE in the germline V gene.

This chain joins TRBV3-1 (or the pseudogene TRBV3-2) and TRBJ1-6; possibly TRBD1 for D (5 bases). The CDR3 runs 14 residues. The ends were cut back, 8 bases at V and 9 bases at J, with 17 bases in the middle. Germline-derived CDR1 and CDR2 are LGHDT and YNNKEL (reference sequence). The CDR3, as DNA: TGTGCCAGCCACCCAGGGAGGTCCATTTCACCCCTCCACTTT. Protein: CASHPGRSISPLHF.

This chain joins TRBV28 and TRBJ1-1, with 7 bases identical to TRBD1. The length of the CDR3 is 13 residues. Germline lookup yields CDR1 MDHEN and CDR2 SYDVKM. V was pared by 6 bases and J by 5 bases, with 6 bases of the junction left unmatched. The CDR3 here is CASRNRGKTEAFF. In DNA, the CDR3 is TGTGCCAGCAGGAACAGGGGAAAGACTGAAGCTTTCTTT.

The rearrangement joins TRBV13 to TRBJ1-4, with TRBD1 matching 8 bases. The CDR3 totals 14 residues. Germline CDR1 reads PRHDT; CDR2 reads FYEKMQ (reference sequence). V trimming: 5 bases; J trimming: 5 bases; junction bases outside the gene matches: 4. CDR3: CASSMGQANEKLFF. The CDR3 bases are TGTGCCAGCAGCATGGGACAGGCGAATGAAAAACTGTTTTTT.